These 9 T cell receptor beta chains share one sample of origin, sequenced in a study of blood T cells in healthy people across ages. Sample-barcoded 5' priming and a J-beta primer mix drove a second PCR of about 7 to 12 cycles. TCRdb used MiXCR to reprocess the 5' RACE reads, holding one entry per CDR3 protein. The data hold some 730,000 distinct CDR3 sequences, with roughly 20% observed a single time. Sample: blood. These TCRs come from a man between 65 and 85 years old in good health.

The chain employs TRBV12-5 and TRBJ2-1; D gene ambiguous. The CDR3 covers 13 residues. Trimming left V 2 bases short and J 7 bases short, with 9 bases between. In germline, CDR1 is LGHNT, CDR2 FRNRAP. The CDR3 nucleotides read TGTGCTAGTGGTTTGTCAGGACGAAATGAGCAGTTCTTC. Translation: CASGLSGRNEQFF.

In regard to this clonotype: It may be a read error: a sequence one base away is much more abundant. The chain uses TRBV2 and TRBJ2-5, with D possibly TRBD1 on 5 matching bases. This CDR3 has 14 amino acids. Germline-derived CDR1 and CDR2 are SNHLY and FYNNEI. The CDR3: CASSERQIQEAQYF. For the CDR3, the DNA is TGTGCCAGCAGTGAGAGACAGATACAAGAGGCCCAGTACTTC. Filled out from reference TRBV2 and TRBJ2-5, the complete variable domain reads EPEVTQTPSHQVTQMGQEVILRCVPISNHLYFYWYRQILGQKVEFLVSFYNNEISEKSEIFDDQFSVERPDGSNFTLKIRSTKLEDSAMYFCASSERQIQEAQYFGPGTRLLVL.

There are a few counts of this clonotype. This sequence joins TRBV5-5 and TRBJ2-6, with D possibly being TRBD2 (7 bases). Germline values: CDR1 SGHKS, CDR2 YYEKEE (reference sequence). Trimming removed 4 bases at V and 2 bases at J, with 10 bases between. This CDR3 spans 15 amino acids. The CDR3 sequence: CASSGRDTGANVLTF. The DNA for the CDR3 is TGTGCCAGCAGCGGGAGGGACACTGGGGCCAACGTCCTGACTTTC.

This chain links TRBV15 with TRBJ2-1; a weak D match, TRBD1 (5 bases). The length of the CDR3 is 16 residues. Trimming removed 5 bases from V and 8 bases from J, with 22 bases in between. In germline, CDR1 is LNHNV, CDR2 YYDKDF (reference sequence). Here the CDR3 DNA reads TGTGCCACCAGCGCCCAAGGGGTCCAAGGCGGCTATGAGCAGTTCTTC. Encoded protein: CATSAQGVQGGYEQFF.

V and J are TRBV28 and TRBJ2-5; D possibly corresponds to TRBD2 (6 bases). V lost 4 bases and J 2 bases, leaving 11 bases between the germline ends. CDR1 and CDR2 from the germline V gene are MDHEN and SYDVKM. The CDR3 length is 14 residues. CDR3 in DNA: TGTGCCAGCAGTTCCCAGCGGGCACAAGAGACCCAGTACTTC. As protein: CASSSQRAQETQYF.

There are a few counts of this clonotype. The CDR3 loop reads CASSYRQGMREKLFF. CDR3 DNA: TGTGCCAGCAGCTATCGACAGGGAATGAGAGAAAAACTGTTTTTT. This chain connects TRBV7-9 to TRBJ1-4, with 7 nucleotides matching TRBD1. Germline assignment: CDR1 SEHNR and CDR2 FQNEAQ (reference sequence). J lost 8 bases, V lost 4 bases, and 10 bases had no gene match. This CDR3 comprises 15 residues.

This clonotype occurred a few times. This rearrangement joins TRBV12-3 or TRBV12-4 to TRBJ1-2; D is unclear. The V gene lost 5 bases and the J gene lost 2 bases, with 18 bases spanning the gap. This CDR3 has 16 amino acids. This chain's CDR3 is CASSTIAWGTNYGYTF. CDR3 bases: TGTGCCAGCAGTACTATCGCGTGGGGAACAAACTATGGCTACACCTTC.

This clonotype was observed a few times. The chain couples TRBV7-8 to TRBJ2-1; the match to TRBD2 covers 7 bases. Per the germline V gene, CDR1 is SGHVS and CDR2 is FQNEAQ. This CDR3 has 17 residues. V dropped 1 base and J dropped 5; count of bases not matched to a gene: 11. The CDR3 DNA sequence: TGTGCCAGCAGCTTAGGGGAGAGCGGGATGGGGCACAATGAGCAGTTCTTC. Amino acid sequence: CASSLGESGMGHNEQFF.

The J gene is TRBJ2-3, the V gene TRBV29-1; 8 bases line up with TRBD1. Germline CDR1 and CDR2: SQVTM and ANQGSEA. With V trimmed by 6 bases and J by 2 bases, 4 bases remained unmatched. This CDR3 spans 13 amino acids. CDR3 loop: CSVQQGVTDTQYF. For the CDR3, the DNA is TGCAGCGTGCAACAGGGGGTCACAGATACGCAGTATTTT.